This T cell receptor (beta chain) comes out of a study of radiation and T cells in renal cell carcinoma. The study, taken as a whole, reports: In blood, top tumor clones expanded by 2 weeks, shrinking by 4. Pretreatment tumor biopsies were lacking, so baseline clonotypes are unknown.

CDR1 SQVTM and CDR2 ANQGSEA come from the germline V gene. CDR3 length: 13 amino acids. On this clone itself: The target antigen is unknown.

Some clones are missing from TCRdb's copy, which holds only in-frame ones; the method was immunoSEQ multiplex PCR. The table has tens of thousands of clones, 80% to 90% seen once. Specified time point: blood 2 weeks post-SBRT. Treatment in this sample: 15 Gy SBRT to primary tumor, nephrectomy 4 weeks later. The patient's renal cell carcinoma had clear cell pathology. Sample: blood, taken from a patient whose treatment included radiotherapy and nephrectomy. This TCR derives from a woman between 50 and 59 years old with renal cell carcinoma. V is TRBV29-1 and J is TRBJ2-5; D gene ambiguous. The J call is uncertain, as TRBJ2-7 better fits the DNA end. The CDR3 DNA reads TGCAGCGTTGAGGTTAGGACCCCCTACGAGCAGTACTTC. Its translation is CSVEVRTPYEQYF.